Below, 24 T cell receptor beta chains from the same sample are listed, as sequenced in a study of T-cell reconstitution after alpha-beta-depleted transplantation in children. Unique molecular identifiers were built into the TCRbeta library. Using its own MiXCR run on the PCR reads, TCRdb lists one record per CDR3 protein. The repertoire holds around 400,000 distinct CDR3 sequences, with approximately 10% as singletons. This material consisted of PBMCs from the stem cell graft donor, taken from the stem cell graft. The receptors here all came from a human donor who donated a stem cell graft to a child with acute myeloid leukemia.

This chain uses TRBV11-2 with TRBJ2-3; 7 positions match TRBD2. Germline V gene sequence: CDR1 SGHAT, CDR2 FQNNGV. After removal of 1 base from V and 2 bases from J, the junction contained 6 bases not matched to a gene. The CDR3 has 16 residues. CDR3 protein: CASSLAGGIFTDTQYF. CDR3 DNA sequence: TGTGCCAGCAGCTTAGCGGGGGGAATTTTCACAGATACGCAGTATTTT.

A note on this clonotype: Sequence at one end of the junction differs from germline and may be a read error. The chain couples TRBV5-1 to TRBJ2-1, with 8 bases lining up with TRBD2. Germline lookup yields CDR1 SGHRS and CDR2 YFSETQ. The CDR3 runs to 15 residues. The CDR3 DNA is TGCGCCGGCAGCTTGGCCCCAGCGGGGGACAATGAGCAGTTCTTC. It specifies CAGSLAPAGDNEQFF.

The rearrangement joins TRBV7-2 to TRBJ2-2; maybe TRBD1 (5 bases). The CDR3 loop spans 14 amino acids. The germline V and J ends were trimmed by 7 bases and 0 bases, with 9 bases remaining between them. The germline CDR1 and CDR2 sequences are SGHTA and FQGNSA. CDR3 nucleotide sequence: TGTGCCAGCAAGGGGCATACGAACACCGGGGAGCTGTTTTTT. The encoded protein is CASKGHTNTGELFF.

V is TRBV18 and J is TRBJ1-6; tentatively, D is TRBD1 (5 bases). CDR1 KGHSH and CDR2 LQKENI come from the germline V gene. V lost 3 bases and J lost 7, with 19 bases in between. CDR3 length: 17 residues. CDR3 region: CASSPNDGAVGNSPLHF. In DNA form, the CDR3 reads TGTGCCAGCTCACCCAATGACGGGGCGGTTGGGAATTCACCCCTCCACTTT. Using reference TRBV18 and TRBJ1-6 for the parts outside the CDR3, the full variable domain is NAGVMQNPRHLVRRRGQEARLRCSPMKGHSHVYWYRQLPEEGLKFMVYLQKENIIDESGMPKERFSAEFPKEGPSILRIQQVVRGDSAAYFCASSPNDGAVGNSPLHFGNGTRLTVT.

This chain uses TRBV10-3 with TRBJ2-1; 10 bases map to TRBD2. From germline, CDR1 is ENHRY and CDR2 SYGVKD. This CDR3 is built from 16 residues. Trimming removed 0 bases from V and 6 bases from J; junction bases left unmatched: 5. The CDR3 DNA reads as TGTGCCATCAGTGAGTCTAAGCGGGGGGGTCCCAATGAGCAGTTCTTC. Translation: CAISESKRGGPNEQFF.

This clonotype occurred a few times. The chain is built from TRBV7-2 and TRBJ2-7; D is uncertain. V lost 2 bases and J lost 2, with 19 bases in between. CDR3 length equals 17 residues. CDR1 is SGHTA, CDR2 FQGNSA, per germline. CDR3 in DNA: TGTGCCAGCAGCTTAACCTCTAGAAGGGCATGGACCTACGAGCAGTACTTC. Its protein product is CASSLTSRRAWTYEQYF.

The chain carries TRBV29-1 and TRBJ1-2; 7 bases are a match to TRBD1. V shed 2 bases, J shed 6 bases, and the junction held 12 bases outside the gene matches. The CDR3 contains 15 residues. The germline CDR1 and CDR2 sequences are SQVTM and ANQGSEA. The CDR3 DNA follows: TGCAGCGTTGAAAACAGGGGAGAAGACCGCGATGGCTACACCTTC. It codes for CSVENRGEDRDGYTF.

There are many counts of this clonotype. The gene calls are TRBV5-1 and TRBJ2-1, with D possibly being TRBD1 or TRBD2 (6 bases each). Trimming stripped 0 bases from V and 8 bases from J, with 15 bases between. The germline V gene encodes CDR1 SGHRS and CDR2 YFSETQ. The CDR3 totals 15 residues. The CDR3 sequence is CASSLGGAWSDEQFF. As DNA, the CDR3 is TGCGCCAGCAGCTTGGGGGGGGCTTGGAGCGATGAGCAGTTCTTC.

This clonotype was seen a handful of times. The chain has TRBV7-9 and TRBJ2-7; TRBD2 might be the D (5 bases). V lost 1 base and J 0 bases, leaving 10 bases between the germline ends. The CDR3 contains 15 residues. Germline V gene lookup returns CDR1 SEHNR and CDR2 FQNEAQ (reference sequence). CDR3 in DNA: TGTGCCAGCAGCTTAGGGACTGAGAGCTCCTACGAGCAGTACTTC. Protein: CASSLGTESSYEQYF.

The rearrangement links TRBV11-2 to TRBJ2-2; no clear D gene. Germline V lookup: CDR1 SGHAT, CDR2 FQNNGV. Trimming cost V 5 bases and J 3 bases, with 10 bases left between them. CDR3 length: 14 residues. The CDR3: CASSITDYTGELFF. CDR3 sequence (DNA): TGTGCCAGCAGCATAACAGATTACACCGGGGAGCTGTTTTTT. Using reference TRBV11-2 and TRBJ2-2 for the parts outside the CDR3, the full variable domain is EAGVAQSPRYKIIEKRQSVAFWCNPISGHATLYWYQQILGQGPKLLIQFQNNGVVDDSQLPKDRFSAERLKGVDSTLKIQPAKLEDSAVYLCASSITDYTGELFFGEGSRLTVL.

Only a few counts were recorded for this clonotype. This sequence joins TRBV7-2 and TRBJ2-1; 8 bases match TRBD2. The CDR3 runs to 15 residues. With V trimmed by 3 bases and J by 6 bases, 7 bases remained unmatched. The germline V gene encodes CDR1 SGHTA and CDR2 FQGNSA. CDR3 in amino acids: CASSFTSGGFNEQFF. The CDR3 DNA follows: TGTGCCAGCAGCTTTACAAGCGGGGGCTTCAATGAGCAGTTCTTC.

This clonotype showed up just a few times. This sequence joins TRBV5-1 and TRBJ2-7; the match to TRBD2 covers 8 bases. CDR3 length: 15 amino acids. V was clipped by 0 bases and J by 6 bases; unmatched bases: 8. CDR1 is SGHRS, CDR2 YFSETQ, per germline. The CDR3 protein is CASSLEPSGLSEQYF. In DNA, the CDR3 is TGCGCCAGCAGCTTGGAACCTAGCGGGTTGAGCGAGCAGTACTTC.

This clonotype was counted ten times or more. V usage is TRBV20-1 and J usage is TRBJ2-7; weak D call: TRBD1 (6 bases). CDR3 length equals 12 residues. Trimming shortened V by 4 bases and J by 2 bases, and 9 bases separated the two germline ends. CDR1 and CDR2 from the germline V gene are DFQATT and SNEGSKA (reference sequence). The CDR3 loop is CSAKQGPYEQYF. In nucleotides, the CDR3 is TGCAGTGCTAAGCAGGGGCCCTACGAGCAGTACTTC.

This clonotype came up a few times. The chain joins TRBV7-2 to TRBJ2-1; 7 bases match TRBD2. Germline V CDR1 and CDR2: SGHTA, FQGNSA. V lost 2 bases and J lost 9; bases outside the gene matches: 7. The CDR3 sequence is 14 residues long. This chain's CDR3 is CASSLPPGGGEQFF. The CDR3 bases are TGTGCCAGCAGCTTACCTCCGGGAGGCGGTGAGCAGTTCTTC.

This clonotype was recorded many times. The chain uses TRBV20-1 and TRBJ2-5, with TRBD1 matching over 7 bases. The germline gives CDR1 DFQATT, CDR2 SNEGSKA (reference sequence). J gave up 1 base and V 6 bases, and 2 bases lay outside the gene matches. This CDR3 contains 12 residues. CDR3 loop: CSAAGGQETQYF. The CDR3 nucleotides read TGCAGTGCGGCAGGGGGCCAAGAGACCCAGTACTTC.

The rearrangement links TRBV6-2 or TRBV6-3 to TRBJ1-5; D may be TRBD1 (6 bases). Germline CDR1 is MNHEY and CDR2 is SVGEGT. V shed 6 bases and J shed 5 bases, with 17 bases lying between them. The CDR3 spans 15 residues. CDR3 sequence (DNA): TGTGCCAGCAGAAAAGAGGACAGAAAGTATCAGCCCCAGCATTTT. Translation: CASRKEDRKYQPQHF.

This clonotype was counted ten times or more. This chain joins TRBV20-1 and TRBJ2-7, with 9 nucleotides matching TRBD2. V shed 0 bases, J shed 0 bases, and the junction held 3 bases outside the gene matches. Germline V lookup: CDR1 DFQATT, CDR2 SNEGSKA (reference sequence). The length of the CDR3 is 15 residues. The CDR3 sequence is CSAREISGSSYEQYF. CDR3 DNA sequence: TGCAGTGCTAGAGAAATTAGCGGGAGCTCCTACGAGCAGTACTTC.

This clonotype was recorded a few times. CDR3 amino acids: CASSQTRTGGSGELFF. The CDR3 DNA reads as TGTGCCAGCAGCCAAACCCGGACAGGGGGCTCCGGGGAGCTGTTTTTT. The chain employs TRBV3-1 and TRBJ2-2; 11 bases fit TRBD1. This CDR3 comprises 16 residues. Per the germline V gene, CDR1 is LGHDT and CDR2 is YNNKEL (reference sequence). With V trimmed by 2 bases and J by 6 bases, 5 bases remained unmatched.

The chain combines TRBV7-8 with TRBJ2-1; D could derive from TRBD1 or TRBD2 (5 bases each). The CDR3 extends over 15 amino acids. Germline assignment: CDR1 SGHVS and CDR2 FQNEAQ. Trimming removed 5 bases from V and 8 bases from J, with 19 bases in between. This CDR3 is CASSQVSTEGHEQFF. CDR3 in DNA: TGTGCCAGCAGCCAAGTCAGCACAGAGGGGCATGAGCAGTTCTTC.

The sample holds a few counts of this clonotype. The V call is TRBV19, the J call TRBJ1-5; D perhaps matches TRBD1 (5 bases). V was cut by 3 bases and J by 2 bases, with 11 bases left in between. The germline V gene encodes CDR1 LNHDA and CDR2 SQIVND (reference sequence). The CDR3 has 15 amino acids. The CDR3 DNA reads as TGTGCCAGTAGTATCGAGGGACCCCGCAATCAGCCCCAGCATTTT. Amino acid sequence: CASSIEGPRNQPQHF.

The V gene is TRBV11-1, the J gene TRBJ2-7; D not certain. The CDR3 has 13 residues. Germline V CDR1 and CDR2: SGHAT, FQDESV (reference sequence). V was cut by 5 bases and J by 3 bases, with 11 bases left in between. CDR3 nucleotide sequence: TGTGCCAGCAGCCTTGGGGTTGGCTACGAGCAGTACTTC. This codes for CASSLGVGYEQYF.

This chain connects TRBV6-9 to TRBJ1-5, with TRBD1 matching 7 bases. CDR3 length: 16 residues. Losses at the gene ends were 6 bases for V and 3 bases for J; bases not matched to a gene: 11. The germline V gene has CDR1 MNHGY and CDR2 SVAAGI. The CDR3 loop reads CASRRPRTGFNQPQHF. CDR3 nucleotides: TGTGCCAGCAGACGACCCCGGACAGGATTCAATCAGCCCCAGCATTTT.

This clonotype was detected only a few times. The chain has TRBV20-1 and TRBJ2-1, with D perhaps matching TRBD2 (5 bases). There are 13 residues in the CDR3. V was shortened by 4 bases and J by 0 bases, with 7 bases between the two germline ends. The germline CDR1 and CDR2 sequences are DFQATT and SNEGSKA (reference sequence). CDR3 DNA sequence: TGCAGTGCTACCGGGGTCTCCTACAATGAGCAGTTCTTC. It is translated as CSATGVSYNEQFF.

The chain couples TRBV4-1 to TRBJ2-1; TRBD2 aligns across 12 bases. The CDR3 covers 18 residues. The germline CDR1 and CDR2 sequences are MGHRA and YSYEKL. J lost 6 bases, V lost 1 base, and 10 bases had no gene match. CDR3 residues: CASSQGRGGLAGINEQFF. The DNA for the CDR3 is TGCGCCAGCAGCCAAGGGCGCGGCGGACTAGCGGGGATCAATGAGCAGTTCTTC.